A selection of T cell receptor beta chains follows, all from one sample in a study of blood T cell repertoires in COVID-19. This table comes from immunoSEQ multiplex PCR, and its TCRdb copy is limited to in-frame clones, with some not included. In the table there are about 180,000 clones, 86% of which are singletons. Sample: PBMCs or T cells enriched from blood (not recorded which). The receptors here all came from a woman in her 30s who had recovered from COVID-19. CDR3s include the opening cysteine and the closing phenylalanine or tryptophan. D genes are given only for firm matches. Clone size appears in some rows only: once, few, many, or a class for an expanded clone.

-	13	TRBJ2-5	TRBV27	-	TGTGCCAGCAGTACGATGGGCGTTGAGACCCAGTACTTC	CASSTMGVETQYF
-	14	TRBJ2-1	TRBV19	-	TGTGCCAGTAGTACTAGCGCTACGAACAATGAGCAGTTCTTC	CASSTSATNNEQFF
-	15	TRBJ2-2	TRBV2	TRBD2	TGTGCCAGCAGTGAAAGCGGGAGAGGTACCGGGGAGCTGTTTTTT	CASSESGRGTGELFF
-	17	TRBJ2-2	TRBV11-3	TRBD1	TGTGCCAGCAGCTTAGCCTCAGGGGGAGCGAACACCGGGGAGCTGTTTTTT	CASSLASGGANTGELFF
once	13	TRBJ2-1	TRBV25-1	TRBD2	TGTGCCAGCAGTGAACTAGCGGGCAATGAGCAGTTCTTC	CASSELAGNEQFF
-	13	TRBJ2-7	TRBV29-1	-	TGCAGCGTTGGGGAGACAGGCCCCTACGAGCAGTACTTC	CSVGETGPYEQYF
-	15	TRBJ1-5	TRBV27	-	TGTGCCACAACTGAGGTGGGAGATAGCAATCAGCCCCAGCATTTT	CATTEVGDSNQPQHF
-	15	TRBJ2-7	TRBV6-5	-	TGTGCCAGCAATACTGACAGGTCGAGCTCCTACGAGCAGTACTTC	CASNTDRSSSYEQYF
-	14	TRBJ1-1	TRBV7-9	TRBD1	TGTGCCAGCAGCCAAACAGGGGGCGAGACTGAAGCTTTCTTT	CASSQTGGETEAFF
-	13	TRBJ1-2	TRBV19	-	TGTGCCAGTAGTCCGGCAGGGGAATATGGCTACACCTTC	CASSPAGEYGYTF
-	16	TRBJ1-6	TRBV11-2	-	TGTGCCAGCAGCTTAGATCTTAGGAGTATGAATTCACCCCTCCACTTT	CASSLDLRSMNSPLHF
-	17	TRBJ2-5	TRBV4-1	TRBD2	TGCGCCAGCAGCCAAGAGGCTAGCGGGAGGGCCGGGGAGACCCAGTACTTC	CASSQEASGRAGETQYF
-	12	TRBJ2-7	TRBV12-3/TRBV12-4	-	TGTGCCAGTAGATGGGACACCTCAGAGCAGTACTTC	CASRWDTSEQYF
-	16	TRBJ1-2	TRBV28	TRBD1	TGTGCCAGCAGTTTCTCACAGGGGGGCACTAACTATGGCTACACCTTC	CASSFSQGGTNYGYTF
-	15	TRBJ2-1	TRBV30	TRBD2	TGTGCCTGGAGGTCGGGAGGGGTAGGCTACAATGAGCAGTTCTTC	CAWRSGGVGYNEQFF
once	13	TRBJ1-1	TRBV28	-	TGTGCCAGCAGCCGGCCGGGGAGAACTGAAGCTTTCTTT	CASSRPGRTEAFF
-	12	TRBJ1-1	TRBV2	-	TGTGCCAGCGGGCGGCGGGGAGGAAAAGCTTTCTTT	CASGRRGGKAFF
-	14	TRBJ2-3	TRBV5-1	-	TGCGCCAGCAGCTTGGCTCTTGTTGAACTCACGCAGTATTTT	CASSLALVELTQYF
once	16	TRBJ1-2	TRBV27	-	TGTGCCAGCAGTACAAAACAGGGTAGATCTCCCTATGGCTACACCTTC	CASSTKQGRSPYGYTF
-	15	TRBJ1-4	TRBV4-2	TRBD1	TGTGCCAGCAGCCAAGGGGCAGGGGGCGGTGAAAAACTGTTTTTT	CASSQGAGGGEKLFF
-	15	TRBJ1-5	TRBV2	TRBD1	TGTGCCAGCAGGCCCGGAGGACAGGGGGCACAGCCCCAGCATTTT	CASRPGGQGAQPQHF
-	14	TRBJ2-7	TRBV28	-	TGTGCCAGCAGTCATAGAGGCGACAGTTACGAGCAGTACTTC	CASSHRGDSYEQYF
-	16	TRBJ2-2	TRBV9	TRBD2	TGTGCCAGCAGCTATAGCGGGAGGGTCGACACCGGGGAGCTGTTTTTT	CASSYSGRVDTGELFF
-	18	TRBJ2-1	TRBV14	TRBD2	TGTGCCAGCAGCCTTCTAGGACTAGCGGGGAGCTCCTACAATGAGCAGTTCTTC	CASSLLGLAGSSYNEQFF
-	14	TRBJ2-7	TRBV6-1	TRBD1	TGTGCCAGCAGTGAAGTTGGTCAGGGGGACGAGCAGTACTTC	CASSEVGQGDEQYF
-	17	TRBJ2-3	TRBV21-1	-	TGTGCCAGCAGCAAAGAGGTTCCAGCGGAAAGCACAGATACGCAGTATTTT	CASSKEVPAESTDTQYF
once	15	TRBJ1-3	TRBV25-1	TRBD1	TGTGCCAGCAGTGTCGGGACAGGGGCTGGAAACACCATATATTTT	CASSVGTGAGNTIYF
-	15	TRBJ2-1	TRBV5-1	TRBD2	TGCGCCAGCCAAACCGGGACTACCTCCTTTAATGAGCAGTTCTTC	CASQTGTTSFNEQFF